This T cell receptor (beta chain) derives from a study of beta chain features in type 1 diabetes. Findings of the study overall: In type 1 diabetes patients, VDJ junctions had fewer insertions; deletions at these junctions were more frequent. The question left open here concerned HLA type influencing TCRB rearrangement.

CD4+ naive, central memory, regulatory and stem cell-like memory cells were sorted via CD45RO/CCR7/CD25/CD127/CD95/CD27. Reverse transcription of all isolated RNA meant that expressed TCRB transcripts were sequenced. The average output of naive, central memory and regulatory T cell samples was roughly 3.6 million reads. Method: immunoSEQ multiplex PCR; TCRdb's copy keeps in-frame clones and lacks some. The table includes almost 350,000 clones, 6.5% to 10% detected once. This clone has just a few counts. Its antigen is undetermined. Germline V lookup: CDR1 KGHSH, CDR2 LQKENI. Trimming took off 1 base at V and 1 base at J, with 8 bases between the two ends. The CDR3 has 15 amino acids.

The sample consisted of central memory CD4+ T cells from blood. The chain is built from TRBV18 and TRBJ2-1; D is unclear. The origin of this receptor is a woman between 18 and 30 years old in good health. CDR3 sequence (DNA): TGTGCCAGCTCACCACTTGGGGTTTCCTACAATGAGCAGTTCTTC. Amino acid sequence: CASSPLGVSYNEQFF.